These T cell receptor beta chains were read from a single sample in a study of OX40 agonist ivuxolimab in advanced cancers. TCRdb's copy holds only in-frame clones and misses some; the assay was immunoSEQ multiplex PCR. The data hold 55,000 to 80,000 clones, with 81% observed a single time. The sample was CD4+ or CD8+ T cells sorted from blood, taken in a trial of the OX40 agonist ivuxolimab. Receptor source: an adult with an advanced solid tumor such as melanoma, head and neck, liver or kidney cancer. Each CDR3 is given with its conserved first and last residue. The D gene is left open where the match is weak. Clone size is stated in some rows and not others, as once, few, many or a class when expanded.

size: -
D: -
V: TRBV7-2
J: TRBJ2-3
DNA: TGTGCCAGCAGTCGGGCCCCAGATACGCAGTATTTT
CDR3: CASSRAPDTQYF

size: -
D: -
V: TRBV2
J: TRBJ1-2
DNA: TGTGCCAGCAGTGTACAGGGACGACGTGGCTACACCTTC
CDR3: CASSVQGRRGYTF

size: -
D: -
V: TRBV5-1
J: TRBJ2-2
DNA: TGCGCCAGCAGCTTGGCAGGAACGACCGGGGAGCTGTTTTTT
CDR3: CASSLAGTTGELFF

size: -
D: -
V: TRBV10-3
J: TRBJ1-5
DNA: TGTGCCATCAGTGAGTCAGGGGGGCGCGGTCAGCCCCAGCATTTT
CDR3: CAISESGGRGQPQHF

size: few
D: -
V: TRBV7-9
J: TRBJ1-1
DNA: TGTGCCAAGGGAGGGGAAGCTTTCTTT
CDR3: CAKGGEAFF

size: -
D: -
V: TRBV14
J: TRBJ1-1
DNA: TGTGCCAGCAGCCAAGATAACACCCCCACTGAAGCTTTCTTT
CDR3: CASSQDNTPTEAFF

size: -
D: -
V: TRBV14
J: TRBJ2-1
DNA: TGTGCCAGCAGCCAAGATCTCCAGCGCAGGGACTACAATGAGCAGTTCTTC
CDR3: CASSQDLQRRDYNEQFF

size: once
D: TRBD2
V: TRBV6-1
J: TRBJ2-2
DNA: TGTGCCAGCAGTGAAGCTGGCGGGGGGCTATCCGGGGAGCTGTTTTTT
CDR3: CASSEAGGGLSGELFF

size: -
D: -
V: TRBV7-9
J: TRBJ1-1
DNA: TGTGCCAGCAGCCGCCCCGGGGGTGAAGCTTTCTTT
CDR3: CASSRPGGEAFF

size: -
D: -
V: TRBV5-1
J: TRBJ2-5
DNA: TGCGCCAGCAGCTTGTTACAGGGCGATCAAGAGACCCAGTACTTC
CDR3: CASSLLQGDQETQYF

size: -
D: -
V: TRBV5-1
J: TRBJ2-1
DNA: TGCGCCAGCAGCTTAGGAACGGGGGGCTCTTTGAGCTCCTACAATGAGCAGTTCTTC
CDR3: CASSLGTGGSLSSYNEQFF

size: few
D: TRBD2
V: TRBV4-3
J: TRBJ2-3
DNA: TGCGCCAGCAGCCTGTTTTTCGCGGGGGGTCGGGGGACAGATACGCAGTATTTT
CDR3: CASSLFFAGGRGTDTQYF

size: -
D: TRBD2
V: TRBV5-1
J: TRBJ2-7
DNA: TGCGCCAGCAGCTTCGCTAGCGGGGGGTCTTCATCCTACGAGCAGTACTTC
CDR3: CASSFASGGSSSYEQYF

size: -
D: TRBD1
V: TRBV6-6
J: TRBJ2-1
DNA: TGTGCCAGCAGACGTACCCGGGACAGGACGCGCAATGAGCAGTTCTTC
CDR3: CASRRTRDRTRNEQFF

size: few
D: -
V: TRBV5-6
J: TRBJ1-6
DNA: TGTGCCAGCAGCCACCGAGGGCCAAACACCCTCCACTTT
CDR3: CASSHRGPNTLHF

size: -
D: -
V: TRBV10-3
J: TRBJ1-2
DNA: TGTGCCATCAGTGGGGCCTATGAGCGGGGAGACTATGGCTACACCTTC
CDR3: CAISGAYERGDYGYTF

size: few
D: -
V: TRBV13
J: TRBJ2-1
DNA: TGTGCCAGCAGCTTAGAAGACGGCTACAATGAGCAGTTCTTC
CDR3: CASSLEDGYNEQFF